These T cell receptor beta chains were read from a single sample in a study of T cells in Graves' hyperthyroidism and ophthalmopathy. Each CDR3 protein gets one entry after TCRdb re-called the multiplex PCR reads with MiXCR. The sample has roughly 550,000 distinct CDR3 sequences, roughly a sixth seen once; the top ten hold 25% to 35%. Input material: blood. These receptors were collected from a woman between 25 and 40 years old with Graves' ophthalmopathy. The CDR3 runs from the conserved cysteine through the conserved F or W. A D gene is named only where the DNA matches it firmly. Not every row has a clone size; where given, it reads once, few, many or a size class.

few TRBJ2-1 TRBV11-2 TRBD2 CASSSSTTGLAGEQFF TGTGCCAGCAGCTCCTCTACCACGGGACTAGCGGGAGAGCAGTTCTTC
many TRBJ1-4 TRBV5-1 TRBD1 CASSWTTGEEKLFF TGCGCCAGCAGCTGGACGACAGGGGAAGAAAAACTGTTTTTT
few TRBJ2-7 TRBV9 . CASSVQGNGYEQYF TGTGCCAGCAGCGTACAGGGTAATGGGTACGAGCAGTACTTC
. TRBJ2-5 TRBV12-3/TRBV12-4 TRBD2 CASSFSSGRSTQYF TGTGCCAGCAGTTTCAGTAGCGGGAGATCTACCCAGTACTTC
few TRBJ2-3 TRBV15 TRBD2 CATSIGSTSGRHTDTQYF TGTGCCACCAGCATTGGGTCGACTAGCGGACGTCACACAGATACGCAGTATTTT
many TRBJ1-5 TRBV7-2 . CASSSHRDQPQHF TGTGCCAGCAGCTCGCACAGGGATCAGCCCCAGCATTTT
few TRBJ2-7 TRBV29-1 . CSVEGTDLEQYF TGCAGCGTTGAAGGAACGGACCTCGAGCAGTACTTC
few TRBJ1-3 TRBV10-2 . CAARKEGNTIYF TGCGCCGCGAGGAAAGAGGGAAACACCATATATTTT
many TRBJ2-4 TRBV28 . CATNPQGTKNIQYF TGTGCCACCAATCCACAGGGTACCAAAAACATTCAGTACTTC
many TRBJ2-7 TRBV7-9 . CASGKRASPYEQYF TGTGCCAGCGGAAAGCGGGCATCCCCCTACGAGCAGTACTTC
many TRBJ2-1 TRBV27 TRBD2 CASSQPLTSGSYNEQFF TGTGCCAGCAGTCAACCACTGACTAGCGGGTCGTACAATGAGCAGTTCTTC
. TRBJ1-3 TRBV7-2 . CASSLSDSGNTIYF TGTGCCAGCAGCTTATCGGACTCTGGAAACACCATATATTTT
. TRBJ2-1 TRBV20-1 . CSVATHNYNEQFF TGCAGTGTAGCTACCCATAACTACAATGAGCAGTTCTTC
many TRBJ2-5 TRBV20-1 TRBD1 CSAVQGAGVETQYF TGCAGTGCGGTACAGGGGGCAGGAGTGGAGACCCAGTACTTC
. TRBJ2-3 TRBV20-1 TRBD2 CSGGGGDAKLADTQYF TGCAGCGGGGGGGGGGGGGACGCAAAACTGGCAGATACGCAGTATTTT
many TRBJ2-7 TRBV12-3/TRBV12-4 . CASSFPGVYEQYF TGTGCCAGCAGTTTTCCGGGGGTCTACGAGCAGTACTTC
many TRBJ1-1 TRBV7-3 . CASSFMGITEAFF TGTGCCAGCAGCTTTATGGGAATCACTGAAGCTTTCTTT
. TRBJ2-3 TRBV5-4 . CASSWYAGTSTDTQYF TGTGCCAGCAGTTGGTACGCCGGGACCAGCACAGATACGCAGTATTTT
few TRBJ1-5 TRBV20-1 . CSASSGLNQPQHF TGCAGTGCTAGTTCAGGCCTCAATCAGCCCCAGCATTTT
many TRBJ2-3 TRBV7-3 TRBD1 CASSLRSWGDRAWDTQYF TGTGCCAGCAGCTTAAGGTCATGGGGGGACAGGGCGTGGGATACGCAGTATTTT
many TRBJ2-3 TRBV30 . CAWTRGDTQYF TGTGCCTGGACCCGGGGGGATACGCAGTATTTT
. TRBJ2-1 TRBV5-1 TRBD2 CASSLEPSGDYNEQFF TGCGCCAGCAGCTTAGAACCTAGCGGGGATTACAATGAGCAGTTCTTC
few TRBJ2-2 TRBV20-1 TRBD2 CSAKGLANTGELFF TGCAGTGCTAAGGGACTAGCGAACACCGGGGAGCTGTTTTTT
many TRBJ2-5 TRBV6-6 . CASSYSRTSETQYF TGTGCCAGCAGTTACTCGAGGACTTCGGAGACCCAGTACTTC
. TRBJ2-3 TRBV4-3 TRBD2 CASSPSNPLSGRVFTDTQYF TGCGCCAGCAGCCCGTCAAATCCACTTAGCGGGAGAGTTTTCACAGATACGCAGTATTTT
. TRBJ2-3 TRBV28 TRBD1 CASRQGQGTDTQYF TGTGCCAGCAGGCAGGGACAGGGCACAGATACGCAGTATTTT
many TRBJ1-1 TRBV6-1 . CASTQGEAFF TGTGCCAGCACCCAGGGTGAAGCTTTCTTT
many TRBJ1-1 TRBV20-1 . CSARDWGGNTEAFF TGCAGTGCTAGAGATTGGGGGGGGAACACTGAAGCTTTCTTT
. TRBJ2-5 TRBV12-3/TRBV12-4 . CASSLTGSQTQYF TGTGCCAGCAGTTTAACAGGGAGCCAGACCCAGTACTTC
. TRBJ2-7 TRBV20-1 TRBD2 CSAPLGPSGYEQYF TGCAGTGCCCCGCTAGGTCCTAGCGGCTACGAGCAGTACTTC
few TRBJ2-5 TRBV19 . CASSKGGQPQETQYF TGTGCCAGTAGTAAGGGGGGACAGCCCCAAGAGACCCAGTACTTC
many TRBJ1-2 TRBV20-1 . CSARDGRKGINYGYTF TGCAGTGCTAGAGACGGCAGAAAAGGGATTAACTATGGCTACACCTTC
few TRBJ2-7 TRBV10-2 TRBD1 CASSGTGAWGEQYF TGCGCCAGCAGTGGGACAGGGGCATGGGGCGAGCAGTACTTC
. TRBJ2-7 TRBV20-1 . CSARRGGTYEQYF TGCAGTGCTAGAAGGGGCGGGACCTACGAGCAGTACTTC
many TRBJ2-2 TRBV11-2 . CASSLGRTANTGELFF TGTGCCAGCAGCTTAGGTAGGACAGCGAACACCGGGGAGCTGTTTTTT
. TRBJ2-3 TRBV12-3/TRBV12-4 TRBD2 CASSSHSGSPPDTQYF TGTGCCAGCAGTTCCCATAGCGGGAGCCCCCCAGATACGCAGTATTTT
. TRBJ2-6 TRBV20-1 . CSASGASGANVLTF TGCAGTGCTAGTGGGGCATCTGGGGCCAACGTCCTGACTTTC
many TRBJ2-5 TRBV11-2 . CASSLEPGPLETQYF TGTGCCAGCAGCTTAGAGCCAGGCCCCCTGGAGACCCAGTACTTC
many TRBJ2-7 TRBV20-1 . CSARVRLALSYEQYF TGCAGTGCTAGAGTGCGGCTAGCGCTGTCCTACGAGCAGTACTTC
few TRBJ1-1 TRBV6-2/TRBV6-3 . CARKAPGFGRKTEAFF TGTGCCAGAAAAGCGCCAGGGTTCGGTCGTAAGACTGAAGCTTTCTTT
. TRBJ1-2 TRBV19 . CASKDSQYGYTF TGTGCCAGTAAGGATAGCCAATATGGCTACACCTTC
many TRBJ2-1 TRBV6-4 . CASSWSGEYNEQFF TGTGCCAGCAGTTGGAGCGGTGAATACAATGAGCAGTTCTTC
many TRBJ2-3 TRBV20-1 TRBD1 CSASLTGASFTDTQYF TGCAGTGCTAGCCTTACAGGGGCTTCCTTCACAGATACGCAGTATTTT
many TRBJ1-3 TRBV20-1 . CSGQVGGAGNTIYF TGCAGTGGGCAAGTGGGAGGGGCCGGAAACACCATATATTTT
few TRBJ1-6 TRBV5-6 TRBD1 CASRGQADNSPLHF TGTGCCAGCCGGGGACAGGCAGATAATTCACCCCTCCACTTT
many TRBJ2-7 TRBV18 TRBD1 CASSPLDRDYEQYF TGTGCCAGCTCACCACTGGACAGGGACTACGAGCAGTACTTC
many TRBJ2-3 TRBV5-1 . CASSLEADTQYF TGCGCCAGCAGCTTAGAGGCAGATACGCAGTATTTT
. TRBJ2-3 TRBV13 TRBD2 CASSPREGHRDTQYF TGTGCCAGCAGCCCACGGGAGGGCCATAGAGATACGCAGTATTTT
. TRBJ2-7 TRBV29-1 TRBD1 CSVDFRDRGYEQYF TGCAGCGTTGATTTCCGGGACAGGGGCTACGAGCAGTACTTC
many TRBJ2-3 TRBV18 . CASSPMLITDTQYF TGTGCCAGCTCACCAATGCTAATCACAGATACGCAGTATTTT
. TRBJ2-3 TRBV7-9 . CASILLSSTDTQYF TGTGCCAGCATCCTCCTAAGTAGCACAGATACGCAGTATTTT